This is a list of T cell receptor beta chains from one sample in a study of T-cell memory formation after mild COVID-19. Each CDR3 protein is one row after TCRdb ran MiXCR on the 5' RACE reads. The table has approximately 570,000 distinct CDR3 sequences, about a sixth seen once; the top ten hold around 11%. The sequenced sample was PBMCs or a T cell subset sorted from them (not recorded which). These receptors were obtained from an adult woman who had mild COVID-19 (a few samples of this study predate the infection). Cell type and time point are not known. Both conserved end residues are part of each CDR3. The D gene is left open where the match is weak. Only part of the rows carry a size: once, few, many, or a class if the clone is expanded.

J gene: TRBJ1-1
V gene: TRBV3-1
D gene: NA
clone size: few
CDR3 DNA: TGTGCCAGCAGCCCGACCCAGACAGGCCTGAACACTGAAGCTTTCTTT
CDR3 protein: CASSPTQTGLNTEAFF

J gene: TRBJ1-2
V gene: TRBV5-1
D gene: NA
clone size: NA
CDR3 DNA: TGCGCCAGCAGCGTGGGACCACAAGGGGGGCCTGGCTACACCTTC
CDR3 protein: CASSVGPQGGPGYTF

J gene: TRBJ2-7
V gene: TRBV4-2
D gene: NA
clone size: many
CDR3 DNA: TGTGCCAGCAGCCAAGGGTACGGGGGAAACGTTTACGAGCAGTACTTC
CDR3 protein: CASSQGYGGNVYEQYF

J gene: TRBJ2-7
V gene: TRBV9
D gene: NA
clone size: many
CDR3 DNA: TGTGCCAGCAGCGTACGAGGCGGACCTACCTACGAGCAGTACTTC
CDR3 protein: CASSVRGGPTYEQYF

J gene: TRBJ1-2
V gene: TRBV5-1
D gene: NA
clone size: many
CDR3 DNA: TGCGCCAGCAGCTCCGAGAACAGTCCCTACACCTTC
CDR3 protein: CASSSENSPYTF

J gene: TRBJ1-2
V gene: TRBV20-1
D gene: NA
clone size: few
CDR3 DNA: TGCAGTGCCGAAAGCCACCACGGCTACACCTTC
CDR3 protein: CSAESHHGYTF

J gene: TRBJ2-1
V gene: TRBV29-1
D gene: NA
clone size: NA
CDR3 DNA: TGCAGCGTTGGGGGGGAGGTGGTCTACAATGAGCAGTTCTTC
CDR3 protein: CSVGGEVVYNEQFF

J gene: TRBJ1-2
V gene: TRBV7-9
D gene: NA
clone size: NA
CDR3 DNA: TGTGCCAGCAGCTTAGTGACAGGAAGGATCAACTATGGCTACACCTTC
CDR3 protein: CASSLVTGRINYGYTF

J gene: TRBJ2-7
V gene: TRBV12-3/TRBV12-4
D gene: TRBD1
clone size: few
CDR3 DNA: TGTGCCAGCAGTACCTCGACAGGGGCCTACGAGCAGTACTTC
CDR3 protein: CASSTSTGAYEQYF

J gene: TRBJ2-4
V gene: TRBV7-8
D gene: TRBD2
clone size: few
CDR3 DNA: TGTGCCAGCAGCTTAGGGACTAGCGGGGGGGTAGCAGCCAAAAACATTCAGTACTTC
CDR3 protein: CASSLGTSGGVAAKNIQYF

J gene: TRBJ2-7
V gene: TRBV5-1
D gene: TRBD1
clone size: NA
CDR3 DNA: TGCGCCAGCAGCTTGGGCGGGACAGGGCCCCTATCCTACGAGCAGTACTTC
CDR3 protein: CASSLGGTGPLSYEQYF

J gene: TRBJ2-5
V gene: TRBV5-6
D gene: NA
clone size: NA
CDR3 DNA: TGTGCCAGCAGCGAGGGACCAGCACTTGAGACCCAGTACTTC
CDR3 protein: CASSEGPALETQYF

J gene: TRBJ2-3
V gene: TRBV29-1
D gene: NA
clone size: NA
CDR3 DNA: TGCAGCGTTGTGTTATTGGATACGCAGTATTTT
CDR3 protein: CSVVLLDTQYF

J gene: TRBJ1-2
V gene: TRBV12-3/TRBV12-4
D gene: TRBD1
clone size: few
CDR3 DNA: TGTGCCAGCAGTCTAGGGGGACAGCCCCTCTATGGCTACACCTTC
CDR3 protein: CASSLGGQPLYGYTF

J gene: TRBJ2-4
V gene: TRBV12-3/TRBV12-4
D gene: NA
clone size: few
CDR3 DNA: TGTGCCAGCAGTTTAGCGGCCGGGGGGCCCCAAAACATTCAGTACTTC
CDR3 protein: CASSLAAGGPQNIQYF

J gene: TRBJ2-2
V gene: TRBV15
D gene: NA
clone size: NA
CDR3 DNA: TGTGCCACCAGCAGAAGCAAGGAAAAGGCGAACACCGGGGAGCTGTTTTTT
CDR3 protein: CATSRSKEKANTGELFF

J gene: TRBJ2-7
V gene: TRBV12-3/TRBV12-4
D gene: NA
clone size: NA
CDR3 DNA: TGTGCCAGCAGCTCACGCCCTACCCGGAGTTACGAGCAGTACTTC
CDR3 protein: CASSSRPTRSYEQYF

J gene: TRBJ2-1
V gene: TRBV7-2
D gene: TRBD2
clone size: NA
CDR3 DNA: TGTGCCAGCAGCTCTAAGCGGGGAAATTACAATGAGCAGTTCTTC
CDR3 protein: CASSSKRGNYNEQFF

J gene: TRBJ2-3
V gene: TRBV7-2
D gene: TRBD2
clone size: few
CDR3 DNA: TGTGCCAGCAGCACTTGGACTAGCGCCGATACGCAGTATTTT
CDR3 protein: CASSTWTSADTQYF

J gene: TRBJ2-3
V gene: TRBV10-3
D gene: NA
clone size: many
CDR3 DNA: TGTGCCATCAGTGAAGAGGCCAACCCCAGAGGAGATACGCAGTATTTT
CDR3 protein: CAISEEANPRGDTQYF

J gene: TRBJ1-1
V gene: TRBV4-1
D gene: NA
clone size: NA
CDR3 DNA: TGCGCCAGCAGCCAGGGGGTACAGGGTCGGGCTTTCTTT
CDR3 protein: CASSQGVQGRAFF

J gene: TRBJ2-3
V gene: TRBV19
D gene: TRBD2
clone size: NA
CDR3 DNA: TGTGCCACTTTACCCGGGACTACTTCCACAGATACGCAGTATTTT
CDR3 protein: CATLPGTTSTDTQYF

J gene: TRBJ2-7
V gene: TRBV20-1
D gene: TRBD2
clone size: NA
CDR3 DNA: TGCAGTGCTAGAGGGCTAGCGGGCTCCCTAGGTTACGAGCAGTACTTC
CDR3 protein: CSARGLAGSLGYEQYF

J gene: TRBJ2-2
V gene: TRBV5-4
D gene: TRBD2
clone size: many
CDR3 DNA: TGTGCCAGCAGCCCCCTAGCGGACAAGGGGACCGGGGAGCTGTTTTTT
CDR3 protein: CASSPLADKGTGELFF

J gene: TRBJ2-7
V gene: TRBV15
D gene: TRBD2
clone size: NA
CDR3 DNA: TGTGCCACCAGCAGAGGAATTAGCGGGAGTGGCGAGCAGTACTTC
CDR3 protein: CATSRGISGSGEQYF

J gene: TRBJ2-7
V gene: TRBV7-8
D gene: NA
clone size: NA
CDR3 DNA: TGTGCCAGCAGGGGTAACTACGAGCAGTACTTC
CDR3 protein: CASRGNYEQYF

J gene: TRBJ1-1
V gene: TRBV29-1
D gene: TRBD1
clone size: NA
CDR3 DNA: TGCAGCGTTTTGGGACAGGTGAACACTGAAGCTTTCTTT
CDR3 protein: CSVLGQVNTEAFF

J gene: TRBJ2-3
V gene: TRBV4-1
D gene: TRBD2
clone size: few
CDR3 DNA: TGCGCCAGCAGCCAAGGATTGCGGGGGGGCACAGATACGCAGTATTTT
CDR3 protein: CASSQGLRGGTDTQYF

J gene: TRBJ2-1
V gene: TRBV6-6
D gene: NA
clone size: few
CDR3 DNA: TGTGCCAGCAGCGGCGGCAGGACTAAGGAATACAATGAGCAGTTCTTC
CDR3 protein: CASSGGRTKEYNEQFF

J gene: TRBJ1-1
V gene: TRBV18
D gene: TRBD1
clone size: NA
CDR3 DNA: TGTGCCAGCTCACCCCAGACAGGGTTCAACACTGAAGCTTTCTTT
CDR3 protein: CASSPQTGFNTEAFF